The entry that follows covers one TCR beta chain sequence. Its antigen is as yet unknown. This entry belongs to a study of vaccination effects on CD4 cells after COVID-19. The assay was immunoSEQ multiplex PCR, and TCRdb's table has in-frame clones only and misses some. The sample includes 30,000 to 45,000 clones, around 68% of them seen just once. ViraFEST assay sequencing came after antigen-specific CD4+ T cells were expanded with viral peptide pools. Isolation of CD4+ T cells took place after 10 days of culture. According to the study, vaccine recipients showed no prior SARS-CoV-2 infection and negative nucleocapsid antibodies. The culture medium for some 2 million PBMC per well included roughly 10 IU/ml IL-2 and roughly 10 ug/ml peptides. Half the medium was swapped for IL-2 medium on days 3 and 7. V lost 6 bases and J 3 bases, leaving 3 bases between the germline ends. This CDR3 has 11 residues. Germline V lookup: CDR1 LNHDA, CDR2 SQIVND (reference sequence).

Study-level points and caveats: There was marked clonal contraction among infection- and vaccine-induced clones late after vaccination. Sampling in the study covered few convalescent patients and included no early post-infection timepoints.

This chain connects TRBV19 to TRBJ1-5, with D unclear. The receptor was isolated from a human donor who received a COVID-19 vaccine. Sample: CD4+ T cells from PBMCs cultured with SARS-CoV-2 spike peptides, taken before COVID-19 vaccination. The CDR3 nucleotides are TGTGCCAGTAGCGACAATCAGCCCCAGCATTTT. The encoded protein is CASSDNQPQHF.